The 22 T cell receptor beta chains below were found in one sample sequenced in a study of T cell responses to AZD1222 COVID-19 vaccine. TCRdb's table, derived via immunoSEQ multiplex PCR, lists solely in-frame clones and lacks some. The table has approximately 90,000 clones, around 89% seen once; the top ten hold 5% to 6.5%. This sample comprised peripheral blood, obtained 28 days after the second AZD1222 dose. Receptors were obtained from an adult who received the AZD1222 COVID-19 vaccine.

The chain links TRBV19 to TRBJ2-7; D is possibly TRBD2 (5 bases). The germline gives CDR1 LNHDA, CDR2 SQIVND (reference sequence). The CDR3 has 15 amino acids. Trimming took 1 base from V and 4 from J, leaving 14 bases between them. This CDR3 is CASSIGGWTVYEQYF. The CDR3 DNA reads as TGTGCCAGTAGTATAGGAGGCTGGACTGTTTACGAGCAGTACTTC.

V and J are TRBV6-2 or TRBV6-3 and TRBJ1-5; D unclear. Germline V gene lookup returns CDR1 MNHEY and CDR2 SVGEGT. Trimming cost V 8 bases and J 6 bases, with 11 bases left between them. CDR3 size: 12 residues. The CDR3 region is CASRLEGQPQHF. CDR3 nucleotide sequence: TGTGCCAGCCGTTTAGAAGGTCAGCCCCAGCATTTT.

The gene calls are TRBV6-6 and TRBJ1-1; D remains ambiguous. The CDR3 is 15 amino acids. Trimming shortened V by 0 bases and J by 4 bases, and 12 bases separated the two germline ends. Per germline, CDR1 MNHNY and CDR2 SVGAGI (reference sequence). This chain's CDR3 is CASSYSREGVTEAFF. CDR3 bases: TGTGCCAGCAGTTACTCGAGGGAGGGCGTCACTGAAGCTTTCTTT.

In nucleotides, the CDR3 is TGTGCCAGCAGTTTAGGTTACCAGAAGGCTTTCTTT. Its translation is CASSLGYQKAFF. The chain couples TRBV28 to TRBJ1-1, with D unclear. CDR1 and CDR2 from the germline V gene are MDHEN and SYDVKM. V was clipped by 2 bases and J by 11 bases, with 12 bases between them. The CDR3 loop spans 12 amino acids.

The chain employs TRBV2 and TRBJ2-1; no definite D call. Trimming removed 1 base from V and 5 bases from J, with 12 bases in between. Germline V gene data show CDR1 as SNHLY and CDR2 as FYNNEI. CDR3 length equals 15 residues. The CDR3 coding sequence is TGTGCCAGCAGTGAAGTTAGCTACGTAGACAATGAGCAGTTCTTC. Amino acids: CASSEVSYVDNEQFF.

V is TRBV11-2 and J is TRBJ2-1; 11 positions agree with TRBD1. CDR3 length: 15 amino acids. The germline CDR1 and CDR2 sequences are SGHAT and FQNNGV. The V and J ends lost 5 bases and 7 bases, in that order; junction bases with no gene match: 7. CDR3 nucleotide sequence: TGTGCCAGCAGCAACCGGGACAGGGGGAAGAATGAGCAGTTCTTC. Its translation: CASSNRDRGKNEQFF. Using reference TRBV11-2 and TRBJ2-1 for the parts outside the CDR3, the full variable domain is EAGVAQSPRYKIIEKRQSVAFWCNPISGHATLYWYQQILGQGPKLLIQFQNNGVVDDSQLPKDRFSAERLKGVDSTLKIQPAKLEDSAVYLCASSNRDRGKNEQFFGPGTRLTVL.

This rearrangement joins TRBV7-2 to TRBJ2-3; TRBD2 matches 8 bases. J gave up 5 bases and V 5 bases, and 12 bases lay outside the gene matches. The length of the CDR3 is 16 residues. Germline values: CDR1 SGHTA, CDR2 FQGNSA. CDR3 DNA: TGTGCCAGCAGCAGGCGGGGTAGCGGGGTTGGAGATACGCAGTATTTT. Residues: CASSRRGSGVGDTQYF. Drawing the rest from reference TRBV7-2 and TRBJ2-3, the complete variable domain is GAGVSQSPSNKVTEKGKDVELRCDPISGHTALYWYRQSLGQGLEFLIYFQGNSAPDKSGLPSDRFSAERTGGSVSTLTIQRTQQEDSAVYLCASSRRGSGVGDTQYFGPGTRLTVL.

The chain has TRBV6-5 and TRBJ1-6; TRBD1 agrees at 9 bases. The ends lost 6 bases at V and 9 bases at J; junction bases unmatched: 9. CDR1 and CDR2 (germline): MNHEY, SVGAGI. The CDR3 loop spans 15 amino acids. The CDR3 here is CASRTNRGLSSPLHF. The CDR3 nucleotides are TGTGCCAGCAGAACCAACAGGGGGCTGAGTTCACCCCTCCACTTT.

This chain links TRBV3-1 (or the pseudogene TRBV3-2) with TRBJ2-7; 11 bases fit TRBD2. CDR3 length: 14 residues. Looked up from germline, CDR1 is LGHDT and CDR2 is YNNKEL (reference sequence). Trimming cost V 4 bases and J 7 bases; bases outside gene matches: 6. The chain's CDR3 is CASSLRLAGGEQYF. CDR3 DNA: TGTGCCAGCAGCCTTAGGCTAGCGGGGGGAGAGCAGTACTTC.

This chain links TRBV7-8 with TRBJ1-2; tentatively, D is TRBD1 (6 bases). The CDR3 runs to 12 residues. V shed 6 bases and J shed 5 bases, with 10 bases lying between them. Germline CDR1 is SGHVS and CDR2 is FQNEAQ. CDR3 in amino acids: CASRGAEYGYTF. The CDR3 region has the DNA TGTGCCAGCAGGGGGGCTGAGTATGGCTACACCTTC.

The CDR3 is CASRYRSINTIYF. The CDR3 DNA reads TGTGCCAGCAGATACCGGTCGATAAACACCATATATTTT. The chain has TRBV28 and TRBJ1-3; no reliable D call. The V gene lost 6 bases and the J gene lost 6 bases, with 12 bases spanning the gap. This CDR3 is 13 amino acids long. Per germline, CDR1 MDHEN and CDR2 SYDVKM.

V gene TRBV5-1 combines with J gene TRBJ1-2; tentatively, D is TRBD1 (6 bases). The germline V and J ends were trimmed by 0 bases and 8 bases, with 11 bases remaining between them. The CDR3 runs to 13 residues. Germline-derived CDR1 and CDR2 are SGHRS and YFSETQ. The DNA for the CDR3 is TGCGCCAGCAGCTTGGAGGGGGTATACGGCTACACCTTC. It specifies CASSLEGVYGYTF.

The rearrangement joins TRBV9 to TRBJ2-2, with 7 bases identical to TRBD2. With 4 bases clipped from V and 0 bases from J, the junction kept 3 bases outside the gene matches. The CDR3 covers 15 residues. Germline CDR1 and CDR2: SGDLS and YYNGEE. CDR3 region: CASSPGTTNTGELFF. CDR3 nucleotide sequence: TGTGCCAGCAGCCCCGGGACTACGAACACCGGGGAGCTGTTTTTT.

The rearrangement joins TRBV23-1 to TRBJ1-5; 7 bases align to TRBD1. TRBV23-1 is identified as an open reading frame with a role that is uncertain. The CDR3 totals 15 residues. Losses at the gene ends were 9 bases for V and 2 bases for J; bases not matched to a gene: 10. CDR3 in DNA: TGCGCCAGGGGGGACAGCTCGGAAGGCAATCAGCCCCAGCATTTT. Its protein product is CARGDSSEGNQPQHF.

The chain combines TRBV6-5 with TRBJ2-3; 7 bases map to TRBD2. There are 16 residues in the CDR3. V shed 0 bases and J 1 base; nucleotides not matched to a gene: 4. Germline lookup yields CDR1 MNHEY and CDR2 SVGAGI. In DNA, the CDR3 is TGTGCCAGCAGTTACTCGGGCCGGGGGGGCACAGATACGCAGTATTTT. This sequence encodes CASSYSGRGGTDTQYF.

The V gene is TRBV7-6, the J gene TRBJ2-7, with D possibly matching TRBD2 (5 bases). The germline CDR1 and CDR2 sequences are SGHVS and FNYEAQ. This CDR3 comprises 16 residues. Trimming took 1 base from V and 3 from J, leaving 16 bases between them. The CDR3 sequence: CASSLESSGGRYEQYF. Here the CDR3 DNA reads TGTGCCAGCAGCTTAGAGTCGTCAGGCGGGCGCTACGAGCAGTACTTC.

Of note for this clone: Other DNA sequences within the sample encode an identical CDR3. This chain joins TRBV18 and TRBJ1-2; no clear D. The germline CDR1 and CDR2 sequences are KGHSH and LQKENI. V gave up 2 bases and J gave up 2 bases, with 6 bases separating them. The CDR3 is 13 amino acids. The CDR3 DNA reads as TGTGCCAGCTCACCAGGTCCCAACTATGGCTACACCTTC. Amino acid sequence: CASSPGPNYGYTF.

The rearrangement links TRBV20-1 to TRBJ1-4, with D hard to call. Trimming cost V 7 bases and J 5 bases, with 8 bases left between them. In germline, CDR1 is DFQATT, CDR2 SNEGSKA (reference sequence). The CDR3 is 11 amino acids. The chain's CDR3 is CSVKTNEKLFF. The CDR3 nucleotides read TGCAGTGTTAAGACCAATGAAAAACTGTTTTTT.

The J gene is TRBJ2-7, the V gene TRBV11-2; no definite D call. Trimming removed 1 base at V and 4 bases at J, with 8 bases between. Per germline, CDR1 SGHAT and CDR2 FQNNGV. The CDR3 loop spans 13 amino acids. CDR3 bases: TGTGCCAGCAGCTTAGTCACTGGGTACGAGCAGTACTTC. Its protein product is CASSLVTGYEQYF.

The chain uses TRBV11-2 and TRBJ1-2, with D tentatively TRBD1 (5 bases). The CDR3 has 16 amino acids. The V gene lost 1 base and the J gene lost 4 bases, with 16 bases spanning the gap. Germline V gene data show CDR1 as SGHAT and CDR2 as FQNNGV. The DNA for the CDR3 is TGTGCCAGCAGCTTAGGGCAGGCCCTCGGGGGCTATGGCTACACCTTC. This encodes CASSLGQALGGYGYTF.

The chain has TRBV20-1 and TRBJ1-2, with D perhaps matching TRBD1 (6 bases). V dropped 3 bases and J dropped 5 bases, with 31 bases sitting between them. CDR1 is DFQATT, CDR2 SNEGSKA, per germline (reference sequence). The CDR3 consists of 19 residues. CDR3 sequence: CSASNSRSAGGRPGYGYTF. In DNA, the CDR3 is TGCAGTGCTAGTAACAGTCGGTCGGCCGGGGGCCGCCCGGGGTATGGCTACACCTTC.

The chain links TRBV6-5 to TRBJ2-7, with D maybe TRBD2 (5 bases). This CDR3 contains 16 residues. Germline-derived CDR1 and CDR2 are MNHEY and SVGAGI. The ends were cut back, 0 bases at V and 7 bases at J, with 19 bases in the middle. The CDR3 region is CASSYSRWSRTGEQYF. The CDR3 DNA sequence: TGTGCCAGCAGTTACTCCCGTTGGAGTAGGACGGGGGAGCAGTACTTC.